This T cell receptor (beta chain) was sequenced during a study of T cell repertoires in cytomegalovirus infection. Study in general: From public TCR beta signatures came an indication of both CMV infection and matching HLA type. The study's findings and limits: CMV carriers with the relevant HLA were identified by cumulative public TCR beta family frequency. In two of eight donors, the top clonotype was HLA-C-restricted CMV-specific.

Each CDR3 protein is one row after TCRdb ran MiXCR on the reads. The repertoire holds under 250,000 distinct CDR3 sequences, with around 6.2% as singletons. Germline CDR1 reads SGHTA; CDR2 reads FQGNSA. Unmatched junction bases numbered 7, after V lost 5 bases and J lost 9 bases. CDR3 length equals 14 residues. The sample holds many counts of this clonotype. Its antigen remains unidentified. The sample comprised PBMCs. The chain carries TRBV7-2 and TRBJ1-6; 7 bases are shared with TRBD1. This TCR was sampled from a human donor in good health (CMV status not recorded). Some clones in this sample may be carry-over from other donors' samples. The CDR3 DNA reads TGTGCCAGCAGCGCCCCGACAGGGATTTCACCCCTCCACTTT. This codes for CASSAPTGISPLHF.